This T cell receptor (beta chain) appears in the sequencing data of a study of T cells in Graves' hyperthyroidism and ophthalmopathy. This clonotype was found a few times. Its specificity is not known. Study-wide points: From stable hyperthyroidism, ophthalmopathy was separated by a 13 V-J model.

Authors of the study amplified TCR beta CDR3 regions from RNA transcripts. TCR CDR3 underwent first-round RT-PCR with the HTBI primer set. MiXCR, applied by TCRdb to the multiplex PCR reads, yields one record per CDR3 protein. Among a few hundred thousand distinct CDR3 sequences, approximately 23% were seen once, and the ten largest hold under 55%. CDR3 length: 15 residues. Trimming shortened V by 8 bases and J by 0 bases, and 14 bases separated the two germline ends. Germline loops: CDR1 LNHDA, CDR2 SQIVND (reference sequence). The chain employs TRBV19 and TRBJ2-1; tentatively, D is TRBD2 (5 bases). Sequenced sample: blood. This sequence originates from a woman aged 65 to 85 with Graves' ophthalmopathy. The CDR3 DNA is TGTGCCAGTGCGGGCGGGCGGAGCTCCTACAATGAGCAGTTCTTC. Amino acids: CASAGGRSSYNEQFF.